Detailed here is one T cell receptor beta chain. The data were obtained in a study of T cell changes during pregnancy in multiple sclerosis. Sequencing used immunoSEQ multiplex PCR; TCRdb keeps in-frame clones, though not all of them. The sample comprises tens of thousands of clones, about nine tenths of which are singletons, and roughly 0.76% rests with the top ten. In germline, CDR1 is SGHDT, CDR2 YYEEEE. The CDR3 is 16 amino acids. With 5 bases clipped from V and 4 bases from J, the junction kept 11 bases outside the gene matches. The receptor was derived from a female donor with multiple sclerosis, enrolled in a pregnancy study. This material consisted of CD4+ T cells from peripheral blood mononuclear cells, taken in the first trimester of pregnancy. The J gene is TRBJ2-1, the V gene TRBV5-6; 8 bases align to TRBD2. The CDR3 coding sequence is TGTGCCAGCAGATCTGTTGGAGCGGGGGCGTACAATGAGCAGTTCTTC. Its protein product is CASRSVGAGAYNEQFF.